This T cell receptor beta chain was profiled in a study of blood T cell repertoires in COVID-19. Study in general: Spain, Italy and the United States supplied samples that represented acute and convalescent COVID-19. From T cells, B-cell-depleted T cells, or PBMCs came the material, which was cDNA or gDNA.

Germline CDR1 reads SGHTA; CDR2 reads FQGNSA. The ends lost 3 bases at V and 3 bases at J; junction bases unmatched: 6. The CDR3 is 15 residues long. In the authors' methods: Reference gene primers were amplified, and this amplification served to estimate nucleated cell counts. This table comes from immunoSEQ multiplex PCR, and its TCRdb copy is limited to in-frame clones, with some not included. Clone size and V and J calls were adopted from that table, with D and trimming inferred from the DNA. Of about 120,000 clones listed, 55% to 75% are singletons. This clonotype was sampled from a woman aged 70 to 79 with acute or convalescent COVID-19. Sequencing was carried out using peripheral blood. The chain links TRBV7-2 to TRBJ2-5; 8 bases match TRBD2. This CDR3 reads CASSLGTRKKETQYF. The CDR3 region has the DNA TGTGCCAGCAGCTTGGGGACTAGAAAGAAAGAGACCCAGTACTTC.